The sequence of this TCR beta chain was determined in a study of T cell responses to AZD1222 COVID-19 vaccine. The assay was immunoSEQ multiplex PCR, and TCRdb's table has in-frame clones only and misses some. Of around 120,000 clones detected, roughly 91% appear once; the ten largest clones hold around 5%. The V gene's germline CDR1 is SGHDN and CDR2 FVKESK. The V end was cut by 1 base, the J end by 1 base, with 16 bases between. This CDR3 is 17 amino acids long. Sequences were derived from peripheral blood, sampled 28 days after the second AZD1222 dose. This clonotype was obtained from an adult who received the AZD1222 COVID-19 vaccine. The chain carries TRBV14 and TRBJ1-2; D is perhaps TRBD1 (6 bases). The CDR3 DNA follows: TGTGCCAGCAGCCAAGTTTGGGCAGGGGCGCGTAACTATGGCTACACCTTC. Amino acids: CASSQVWAGARNYGYTF.